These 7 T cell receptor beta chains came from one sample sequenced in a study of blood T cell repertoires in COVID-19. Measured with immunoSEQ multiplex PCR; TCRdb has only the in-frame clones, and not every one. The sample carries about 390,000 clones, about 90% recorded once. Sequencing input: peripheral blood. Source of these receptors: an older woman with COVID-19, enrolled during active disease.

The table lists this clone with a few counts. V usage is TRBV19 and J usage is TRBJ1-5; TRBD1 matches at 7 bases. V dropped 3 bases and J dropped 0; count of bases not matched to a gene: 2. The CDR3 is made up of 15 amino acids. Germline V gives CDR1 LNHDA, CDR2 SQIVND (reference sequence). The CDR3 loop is CASSMGQNSNQPQHF. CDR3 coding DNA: TGTGCCAGTAGTATGGGACAGAATAGCAATCAGCCCCAGCATTTT.

The CDR3 region has the DNA TGTGCCAGCAGCATCCAGGGAATGAACACTGAAGCTTTCTTT. This gives the protein CASSIQGMNTEAFF. V gene TRBV3-1 (or the pseudogene TRBV3-2) combines with J gene TRBJ1-1; D may be TRBD1 (5 bases). Trimming removed 5 bases at V and 0 bases at J, with 10 bases between. Per the germline V gene, CDR1 is LGHDT and CDR2 is YNNKEL (reference sequence). This CDR3 is 14 amino acids long.

The CDR3 nucleotides read TGTGCCAGCAGCCAGGGGACAGGGGGCGCGGGAGACACTGAAGCTTTCTTT. Encoded protein: CASSQGTGGAGDTEAFF. The chain employs TRBV4-2 and TRBJ1-1, with TRBD1 matching over 12 bases. The CDR3 loop spans 17 amino acids. J gave up 3 bases and V 3 bases, and 8 bases lay outside the gene matches. Germline CDR1 is LGHNA and CDR2 is YNFKEQ.

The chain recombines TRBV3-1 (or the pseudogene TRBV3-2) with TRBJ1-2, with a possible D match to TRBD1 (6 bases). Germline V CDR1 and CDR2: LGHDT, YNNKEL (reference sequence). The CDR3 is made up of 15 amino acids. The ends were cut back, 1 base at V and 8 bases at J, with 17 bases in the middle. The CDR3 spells CASSQVGGGPGGYTF. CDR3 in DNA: TGTGCCAGCAGCCAAGTAGGGGGGGGACCAGGAGGCTACACCTTC.

For the CDR3, the DNA is TGCAGCGCTAGCGGGGGACTTAGCACAGATACGCAGTATTTT. It translates to CSASGGLSTDTQYF. The chain couples TRBV29-1 to TRBJ2-3, with 10 positions matching TRBD2. The CDR3 runs to 14 residues. Unmatched junction bases numbered 4, after V lost 7 bases and J lost 0 bases. Germline V gene lookup returns CDR1 SQVTM and CDR2 ANQGSEA.

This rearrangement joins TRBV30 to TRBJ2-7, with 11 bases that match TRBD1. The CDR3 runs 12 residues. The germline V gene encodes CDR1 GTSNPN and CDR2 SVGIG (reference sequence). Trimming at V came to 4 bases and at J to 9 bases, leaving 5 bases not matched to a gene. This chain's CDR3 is CAWKGTGGGQYF. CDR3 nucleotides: TGTGCCTGGAAGGGGACAGGGGGAGGGCAGTACTTC.

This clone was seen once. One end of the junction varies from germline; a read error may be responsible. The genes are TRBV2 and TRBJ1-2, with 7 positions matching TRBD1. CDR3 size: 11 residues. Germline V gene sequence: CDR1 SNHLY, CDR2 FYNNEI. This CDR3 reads CASRRGPGEAF. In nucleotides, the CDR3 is TGTGCCAGCAGGAGGGGGCCTGGGGAAGCCTTC. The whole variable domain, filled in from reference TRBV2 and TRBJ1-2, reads EPEVTQTPSHQVTQMGQEVILRCVPISNHLYFYWYRQILGQKVEFLVSFYNNEISEKSEIFDDQFSVERPDGSNFTLKIRSTKLEDSAMYFCASRRGPGEAFGSGTRLTVV.